This T cell receptor (beta chain) was profiled in a study of chemoradiotherapy in HPV16-positive cancers. General study results and limits: Non-HPV-specific T cells did not expand in tumors during treatment, whereas candidate HPV-specific clones and E7-related motifs did. HPV-responsive T-cell expansion during chemoradiotherapy was linked to improved recurrence-free survival in HPV16-positive patients.

Comments on this clone: The antigen is unknown.

Sequencing was performed with immunoSEQ multiplex PCR; in TCRdb, only in-frame clones are kept and a portion is missing. The data contain some 7,200 clones, roughly 90% of them singletons. J gave up 6 bases and V 3 bases, and 3 bases lay outside the gene matches. The CDR3 loop spans 14 amino acids. Germline V gene sequence: CDR1 LNHDA, CDR2 SQIVND (reference sequence). The sample in question was tumor tissue, obtained from a patient who underwent chemoradiotherapy. The receptor was derived from a human donor with HPV-associated anogenital cancer. This rearrangement joins TRBV19 to TRBJ2-2, with 8 positions matching TRBD1. The CDR3 region is CASSMDRVAGELFF. In DNA form, the CDR3 reads TGTGCCAGTAGTATGGACAGGGTGGCCGGGGAGCTGTTTTTT.